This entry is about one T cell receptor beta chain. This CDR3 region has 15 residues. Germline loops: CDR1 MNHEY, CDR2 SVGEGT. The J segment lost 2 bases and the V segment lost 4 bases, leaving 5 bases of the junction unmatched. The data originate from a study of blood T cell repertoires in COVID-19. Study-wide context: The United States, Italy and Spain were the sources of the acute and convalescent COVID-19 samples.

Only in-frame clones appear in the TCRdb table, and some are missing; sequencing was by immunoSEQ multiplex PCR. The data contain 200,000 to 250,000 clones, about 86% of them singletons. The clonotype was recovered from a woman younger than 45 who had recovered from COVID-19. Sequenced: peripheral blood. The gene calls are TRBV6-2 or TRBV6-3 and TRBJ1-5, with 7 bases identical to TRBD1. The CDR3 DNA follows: TGTGCCAGCAGTTCGCGACAGGGCGGCAATCAGCCCCAGCATTTT. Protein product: CASSSRQGGNQPQHF.